This T cell receptor (beta chain) was captured by sequencing in a study of cytomegalovirus exposure and HLA in healthy donors. Primers included in the PCR were 60 Vbeta and 13 Jbeta primers. Libraries were prepared by immunoSEQ multiplex PCR; TCRdb keeps only in-frame clonotypes and omits some of them. This sample's table has roughly 190,000 clones. Germline V gives CDR1 LNHNV, CDR2 YYDKDF (reference sequence). Deletions cut 0 bases from V and 3 bases from J, with 12 bases between. The CDR3 is 15 residues long. The material sequenced was PBMCs. This chain joins TRBV15 and TRBJ2-7; the D gene is possibly TRBD1 (6 bases). The receptor was derived from a young woman in good health and CMV-seropositive. In DNA, the CDR3 is TGTGCCACCAGCAGAGATCTTGGGACAAACTACGAGCAGTACTTC. Its protein is CATSRDLGTNYEQYF.